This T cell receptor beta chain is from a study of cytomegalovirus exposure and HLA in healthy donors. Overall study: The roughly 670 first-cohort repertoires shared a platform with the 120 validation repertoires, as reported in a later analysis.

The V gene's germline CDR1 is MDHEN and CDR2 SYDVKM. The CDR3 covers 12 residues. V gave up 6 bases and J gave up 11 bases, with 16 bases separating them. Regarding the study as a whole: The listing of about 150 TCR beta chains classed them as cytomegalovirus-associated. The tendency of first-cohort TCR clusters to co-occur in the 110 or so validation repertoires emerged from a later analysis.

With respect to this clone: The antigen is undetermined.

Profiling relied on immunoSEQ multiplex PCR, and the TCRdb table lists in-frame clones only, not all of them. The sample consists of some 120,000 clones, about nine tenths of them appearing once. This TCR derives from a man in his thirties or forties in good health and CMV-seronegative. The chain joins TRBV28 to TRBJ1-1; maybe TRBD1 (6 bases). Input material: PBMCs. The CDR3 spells CASRAQGQEAFF. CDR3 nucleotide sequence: TGTGCCAGCAGAGCCCAGGGGCAAGAGGCTTTCTTT.